These 14 T cell receptor beta chains came from one sample sequenced in a study of blood T cell repertoires in COVID-19 (dated by TCRdb to 2019 to 2021). To prepare the library, the immunoSEQ multiplex PCR assay was applied. TCRdb re-hosts the immuneACCESS table, in-frame sequences only. Its copies lack some clones; in the studies checked, an unresolved V gene accounts for under half of them, and the cause for the rest is not known. This sample holds 90,000 to 100,000 clones; under 90% were observed only once. Approximately 5.4% of the sample is taken by the ten largest. Input material: peripheral blood. The receptors here all came from a man between 60 and 75 years old with COVID-19, enrolled during active disease.

The rearrangement links TRBV19 to TRBJ2-7; a weak D match, TRBD2 (6 bases). The CDR3 is made up of 15 amino acids. CDR1 and CDR2 (germline): LNHDA, SQIVND (reference sequence). Deletions cut 3 bases from V and 3 bases from J, with 15 bases between. The CDR3 bases are TGTGCCAGTAGTATGGGCGGGGATCCCGGCTACGAGCAGTACTTC. It encodes CASSMGGDPGYEQYF.

This chain uses TRBV7-9 with TRBJ2-5, with 7 bases that match TRBD1. CDR3 length: 14 amino acids. Germline V lookup: CDR1 SEHNR, CDR2 FQNEAQ (reference sequence). V shed 5 bases, J shed 7 bases, and the junction held 10 bases outside the gene matches. For the CDR3, the DNA is TGTGCCAGCAGCCAGACAGGGCCGGCGAGGACCCAGTACTTC. Protein sequence: CASSQTGPARTQYF.

The V call is TRBV3-1 (or the pseudogene TRBV3-2), the J call TRBJ2-3; D gene uncertain. In germline, CDR1 is LGHDT, CDR2 YNNKEL (reference sequence). V lost 0 bases and J 3 bases, leaving 7 bases between the germline ends. The CDR3 sequence is 14 residues long. The CDR3 bases are TGTGCCAGCAGCCAAGATACGGTAACAGATACGCAGTATTTT. Amino acid sequence: CASSQDTVTDTQYF.

The rearrangement links TRBV27 to TRBJ2-3; 7 positions agree with TRBD2. J gave up 3 bases and V 6 bases, and 0 bases lay outside the gene matches. Germline values: CDR1 MNHEY, CDR2 SMNVEV (reference sequence). This CDR3 region has 12 residues. CDR3 bases: TGTGCCAGCAGGGGGGGGACAGATACGCAGTATTTT. It yields the protein CASRGGTDTQYF.

The V gene is TRBV4-1, the J gene TRBJ2-1; D uncertain. The ends were cut back, 0 bases at V and 12 bases at J, with 12 bases in the middle. Germline V CDR1 and CDR2: MGHRA, YSYEKL. CDR3 length: 13 residues. The CDR3 loop reads CASSQDLGLRQFF. DNA for the CDR3: TGCGCCAGCAGCCAAGATCTCGGTTTGCGGCAGTTCTTC.

The chain employs TRBV7-9 and TRBJ2-3; maybe TRBD2 (5 bases). CDR1 is SEHNR, CDR2 FQNEAQ, per germline (reference sequence). V lost 6 bases and J 1 base, leaving 14 bases between the germline ends. The CDR3 runs to 15 residues. The CDR3 here is CASRFSKGGTDTQYF. The CDR3 DNA reads as TGTGCCAGCAGGTTTTCGAAGGGAGGCACAGATACGCAGTATTTT.

The rearrangement links TRBV5-4 to TRBJ2-1, with D possibly being TRBD2 (8 bases). This CDR3 is 15 amino acids long. The germline CDR1 and CDR2 sequences are SGHNT and YYREEE (reference sequence). Trimming shortened V by 4 bases and J by 9 bases, and 20 bases separated the two germline ends. CDR3 region: CASSLRTSRGSEQFF. CDR3 sequence (DNA): TGTGCCAGCAGCCTAAGGACTAGCAGGGGGAGTGAGCAGTTCTTC.

The chain uses TRBV30 and TRBJ1-5, with D possibly being TRBD1 (5 bases). Trimming shortened V by 1 base and J by 5 bases, and 9 bases separated the two germline ends. Per the germline V gene, CDR1 is GTSNPN and CDR2 is SVGIG (reference sequence). The CDR3 is 13 amino acids. The CDR3 nucleotides read TGTGCCTGGAGTGGTCAGGGCGATCAGCCCCAGCATTTT. Translation gives CAWSGQGDQPQHF.

A few counts support this clone. This chain uses TRBV11-3 with TRBJ1-2; D is perhaps TRBD1 (6 bases). Germline V gene lookup returns CDR1 SGHNT and CDR2 YENEEA. The length of the CDR3 is 13 residues. V shed 5 bases and J shed 8 bases, with 15 bases lying between them. The DNA for the CDR3 is TGTGCCAGCAGCAGAGAGGGGGTGGAGGGCTACACCTTC. It encodes CASSREGVEGYTF.

This clone was picked up one time. V gene TRBV4-2 combines with J gene TRBJ2-3; D not resolved. Trimming cost V 1 base and J 4 bases, with 15 bases left between them. The CDR3 length is 16 residues. Germline values: CDR1 LGHNA, CDR2 YNFKEQ. The CDR3 DNA follows: TGTGCCAGCAGCCAAGCGGCACTCAGAGGTGCAGATACGCAGTATTTT. It encodes CASSQAALRGADTQYF.

The chain joins TRBV11-3 to TRBJ1-2; possibly TRBD1 for D (5 bases). The CDR3 is 13 amino acids. Germline V CDR1 and CDR2: SGHNT, YENEEA. Trimming shortened V by 5 bases and J by 3 bases, and 10 bases separated the two germline ends. CDR3 region: CASSQGGDYGYTF. The CDR3 DNA reads as TGTGCCAGCAGCCAGGGAGGGGACTATGGCTACACCTTC. The variable domain in full, with the rest retrieved from reference TRBV11-3 and TRBJ1-2, is EAGVVQSPRYKIIEKKQPVAFWCNPISGHNTLYWYLQNLGQGPELLIRYENEEAVDDSQLPKDRFSAERLKGVDSTLKIQPAELGDSAVYLCASSQGGDYGYTFGSGTRLTVV.

This clone was counted a few times. The V gene is TRBV5-1, the J gene TRBJ2-1, with 7 bases aligning to TRBD2. The CDR3 loop spans 15 amino acids. The germline gives CDR1 SGHRS, CDR2 YFSETQ. V shed 3 bases, J shed 1 base, and the junction held 4 bases outside the gene matches. CDR3 in amino acids: CASSWNSGSYNEQFF. The CDR3 nucleotides are TGCGCCAGCAGCTGGAATAGCGGGTCCTACAATGAGCAGTTCTTC.

The rearrangement joins TRBV6-4 to TRBJ1-2; 7 bases fit TRBD1. The CDR3 is made up of 13 amino acids. V lost 5 bases to trimming and J lost 3 bases; unmatched junction nucleotides: 3. CDR1 is MRHNA and CDR2 is SNTAGT in the germline V gene. The CDR3 protein is CASSPGTDYGYTF. The CDR3 DNA sequence: TGTGCCAGCAGTCCCGGGACAGACTATGGCTACACCTTC.

This clone was detected only a few times. The CDR3 reads CAISESQGGYGYTF. The CDR3 DNA reads TGTGCCATCAGTGAGTCACAGGGGGGCTATGGCTACACCTTC. The J gene is TRBJ1-2, the V gene TRBV10-3; 8 bases map to TRBD1. This CDR3 has 14 residues. Germline V gene data show CDR1 as ENHRY and CDR2 as SYGVKD. Trimming removed 0 bases from V and 4 bases from J; junction bases left unmatched: 1.